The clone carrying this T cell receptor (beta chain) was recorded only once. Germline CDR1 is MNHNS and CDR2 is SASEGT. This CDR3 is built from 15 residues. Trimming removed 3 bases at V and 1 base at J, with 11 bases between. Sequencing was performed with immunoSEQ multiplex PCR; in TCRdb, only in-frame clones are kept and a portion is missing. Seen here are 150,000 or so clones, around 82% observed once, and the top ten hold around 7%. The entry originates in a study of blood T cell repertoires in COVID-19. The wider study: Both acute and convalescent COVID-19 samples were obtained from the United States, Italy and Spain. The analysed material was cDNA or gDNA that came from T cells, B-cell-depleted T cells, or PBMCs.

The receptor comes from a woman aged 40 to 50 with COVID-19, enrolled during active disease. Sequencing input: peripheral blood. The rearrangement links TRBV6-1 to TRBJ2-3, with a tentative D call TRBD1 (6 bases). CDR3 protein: CASSDGGTRTDTQYF. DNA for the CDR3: TGTGCCAGCAGTGATGGGGGCACCCGCACAGATACGCAGTATTTT.